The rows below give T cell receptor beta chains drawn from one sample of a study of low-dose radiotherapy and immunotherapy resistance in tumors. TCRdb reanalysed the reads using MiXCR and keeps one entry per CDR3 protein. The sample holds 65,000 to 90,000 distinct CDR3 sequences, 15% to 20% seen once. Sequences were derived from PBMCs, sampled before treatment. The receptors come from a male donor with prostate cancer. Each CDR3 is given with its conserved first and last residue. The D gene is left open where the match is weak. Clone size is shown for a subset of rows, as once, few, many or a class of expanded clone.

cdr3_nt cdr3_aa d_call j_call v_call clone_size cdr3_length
TGTGCCAGCAGCTCCCGACTAGCGCCATACAATGAGCAGTTCTTC CASSSRLAPYNEQFF TRBD2 TRBJ2-1 TRBV7-3 many 15
TGTGCCAGCAGGTCCGACTCCTACGAGCAGTACTTC CASRSDSYEQYF NA TRBJ2-7 TRBV28 many 12
TGCGCCAGCACCAACGGTGGATCGAGAGTCACCGGGGAGCTGTTTTTT CASTNGGSRVTGELFF NA TRBJ2-2 TRBV5-1 many 16
TGTGCCAGCAGCAAAGACAGGGGGTTTGGCATTCAGTACTTC CASSKDRGFGIQYF NA TRBJ2-4 TRBV21-1 many 14
TGTGCCAGTAGTATAGGAGGCATGCGAGACAAGCAGTTCTTC CASSIGGMRDKQFF NA TRBJ2-1 TRBV19 NA 14
TGTGCCAGCAGTTTTGGTACTAGCGTACGCACAGATACGCAGTATTTT CASSFGTSVRTDTQYF TRBD2 TRBJ2-3 TRBV12-3/TRBV12-4 few 16
TGTGCCAGTAGTTCTGGGGGCACCCATACCTACGAGCAGTACTTC CASSSGGTHTYEQYF NA TRBJ2-7 TRBV19 many 15
TGTGCCAGCAGTAAGCCGGGACCGCGGCTGGTGGAGCAGTACTTC CASSKPGPRLVEQYF NA TRBJ2-7 TRBV25-1 few 15
TGCGCCAGCAGCTGGGCGGGGGAAGGGACCCAGTACTTC CASSWAGEGTQYF TRBD2 TRBJ2-5 TRBV5-1 many 13
TGTGCCAGCAGCTTAGTACAAAATGAGCAGTTCTTC CASSLVQNEQFF NA TRBJ2-1 TRBV7-9 many 12
TGTGCCAGCAGTTGGGGAACGGGGCAAAAATTCCGAGCCAATGAGCAGTTCTTC CASSWGTGQKFRANEQFF NA TRBJ2-1 TRBV5-4 many 18
TGTGCCAGCAGCTTCCGCGGGAGGACCCCAGATACGCAGTATTTT CASSFRGRTPDTQYF TRBD2 TRBJ2-3 TRBV7-8 many 15
TGTGCCAGCAGTGAAGGGGCAGTTTTGGTCTATGGCTACACCTTC CASSEGAVLVYGYTF NA TRBJ1-2 TRBV6-2/TRBV6-3 many 15
TGTGCCAGCAGTTTGTATAACTCTGGGGCCAACGTCCTGACTTTC CASSLYNSGANVLTF NA TRBJ2-6 TRBV12-3/TRBV12-4 many 15
TGTGCCAGCAGCTTAGGAAGGGCCCGCTCCTCCTACGAGCAGTACTTC CASSLGRARSSYEQYF NA TRBJ2-7 TRBV7-3 many 16
TGCGCCAGCACCCTACACTCCGGGACACGACAGTTCTTC CASTLHSGTRQFF NA TRBJ2-1 TRBV23-1 many 13
TGTGCCTGGAGTGTAGTCTTCGGCACAGATACGCAGTATTTT CAWSVVFGTDTQYF NA TRBJ2-3 TRBV30 many 14